This is a list of T cell receptor beta chains from one sample in a study of blood T cells in healthy people across ages. One entry per CDR3 protein, called by TCRdb with MiXCR from the 5' RACE reads. The table has around 800,000 distinct CDR3 sequences, around 43% seen once. The sequencing sample was made of blood. The receptors stem from a man aged 55 to 70 in good health. CDR3s leave out the opening cysteine and the closing phenylalanine or tryptophan. Only some rows state a clone size, as once, few, many or a class for expanded clones.

>TRBV15|NA|TRBJ2-5|13
ATSRDMVAEKTQY
>TRBV7-3|once|TRBJ2-6|14
ASSMTGAGGANVLT
>TRBV5-1|NA|TRBJ2-3|12
VSGQRGSADTQY
>TRBV3-1|NA|TRBJ2-3|17
ASSPTVGATADSTDTQY
>TRBV27|few|TRBJ2-7|12
ASSLSRTAYEQY
>TRBV10-3|NA|NA|10
AISEGAETQY
>TRBV6-1|NA|TRBJ1-2|11
ASSADRGGGYT
>TRBV7-9|many|TRBJ2-7|11
ASSPTASYEQY
>TRBV5-6|NA|TRBJ2-7|11
ASSSTGLNEQY
>TRBV18|few|TRBJ2-7|12
ASSRLGSRNEQY
>TRBV20-1|NA|TRBJ1-3|14
SARDVRTYSGNTIY
>TRBV20-1|NA|TRBJ1-5|14
SARAAVGGPNQPQH
>TRBV20-1|NA|TRBJ1-1|12
SALPGQGGTEAF
>TRBV11-2|NA|TRBJ2-7|12
ASSRNRETDEQY
>TRBV7-2|NA|TRBJ2-1|11
ASSPRKGDEQF
>TRBV14|NA|TRBJ2-7|11
ASSHGDSYEQY
>TRBV2|NA|TRBJ2-5|11
ASSGQTQETQY
>TRBV24-1|NA|TRBJ1-1|14
ATSAQGASGNTEAF
>TRBV24-1|NA|TRBJ1-2|12
ATSDGGQGGGYT
>TRBV9|NA|TRBJ2-5|11
ASSVPPEETQY
>TRBV7-2|NA|TRBJ2-5|12
ASSHSVWGETQY
>TRBV6-6|NA|TRBJ1-4|13
ASRPTGGAFEKLF
>TRBV3-1|many|TRBJ2-6|13
ASSQGISGANVLT
>TRBV11-2|NA|TRBJ2-1|13
ASSSASGGFDEQF
>TRBV21-1|NA|TRBJ2-6|14
ASVWDRGEGANVLT
>TRBV5-5|NA|TRBJ2-1|15
ASSSRTSGGLANEQF
>TRBV5-1|NA|TRBJ2-7|16
ASSLAYLGPRSSYEQY
>TRBV6-6|NA|TRBJ1-4|14
ASSYPQQGGTEKLF
>TRBV29-1|NA|TRBJ2-1|12
SAQLRSSYNEQF
>TRBV27|few|TRBJ2-7|13
ASSLLPSGFGEQY
>TRBV5-1|NA|TRBJ1-1|12
ASSLVGMNTEAF